A single sample is the source of the 20 T cell receptor beta chains below, sequenced in a study of blood T cells in healthy people across ages. Primed by a sample-barcoded 5' primer and a J-beta primer mix, a second PCR proceeded for 7 to 11 cycles. TCRdb called the 5' RACE reads again in MiXCR, with one record for every CDR3 protein. The sample carries over 1,300,000 distinct CDR3 sequences, around 59% recorded once. Sequencing was done on a sample of blood. The receptors originated from a man younger than 30 in good health.

The CDR3 here is CSASIARPGSAEAFF. The CDR3 DNA reads as TGCAGTGCTAGTATAGCCCGTCCAGGGTCGGCTGAAGCTTTCTTT. The J gene is TRBJ1-1, the V gene TRBV20-1; D perhaps matches TRBD1 (5 bases). V gave up 3 bases and J gave up 6 bases, with 20 bases separating them. From germline, CDR1 is DFQATT and CDR2 SNEGSKA (reference sequence). CDR3 length: 15 residues.

This chain links TRBV20-1 with TRBJ2-7; no firm D call. Trimming took off 5 bases at V and 6 bases at J, with 8 bases between the two ends. Germline values: CDR1 DFQATT, CDR2 SNEGSKA (reference sequence). The CDR3 loop spans 10 amino acids. CDR3 DNA sequence: TGCAGTGCTGTCCGCTCCGAGCAGTACTTC. Its translation is CSAVRSEQYF.

The chain recombines TRBV29-1 with TRBJ2-1; D may be TRBD2 (6 bases). This CDR3 is 13 amino acids long. Trimming removed 6 bases at V and 3 bases at J, with 12 bases between. CDR1 SQVTM and CDR2 ANQGSEA come from the germline V gene. The CDR3 here is CSVLGGLYNEQFF. The CDR3 region has the DNA TGCAGCGTGCTAGGAGGGCTCTACAATGAGCAGTTCTTC.

The rearrangement joins TRBV4-2 to TRBJ2-7; 8 bases align to TRBD2. The germline gives CDR1 LGHNA, CDR2 YNFKEQ. After removal of 0 bases from V and 2 bases from J, the junction contained 6 bases not matched to a gene. CDR3 length equals 16 residues. The CDR3 DNA sequence: TGTGCCAGCAGCCAAGATGACACTAGCGGAGCCTACGAGCAGTACTTC. It is translated as CASSQDDTSGAYEQYF.

This clonotype was seen many times. This rearrangement joins TRBV4-1 to TRBJ2-3, with 10 bases aligning to TRBD2. This CDR3 has 16 residues. V was pared by 1 base and J by 3 bases, with 4 bases of the junction left unmatched. Germline CDR1 MGHRA, CDR2 YSYEKL. CDR3 sequence (DNA): TGCGCCAGCAGCCAAGTTCTAGCGGGAGAGACAGATACGCAGTATTTT. Translated: CASSQVLAGETDTQYF.

This chain uses TRBV27 with TRBJ2-3; 13 bases agree with TRBD2. Losses at the gene ends were 4 bases for V and 6 bases for J; bases not matched to a gene: 1. The CDR3 covers 14 residues. Looked up from germline, CDR1 is MNHEY and CDR2 is SMNVEV (reference sequence). In nucleotides, the CDR3 is TGTGCCAGCAGTTCACTAGCGGGGGGGGATACGCAGTATTTT. It encodes CASSSLAGGDTQYF.

The chain has TRBV4-1 and TRBJ1-2, with D possibly matching TRBD1 (5 bases). Germline CDR1 MGHRA, CDR2 YSYEKL. This CDR3 is built from 12 residues. With 2 bases removed from V and 6 bases from J, the gap between germline ends came to 7 bases. The CDR3 nucleotides read TGCGCCAGCAGCCAATGGGGGGATGGCTACACCTTC. As protein: CASSQWGDGYTF.

This clonotype was seen once. The genes are TRBV11-2 and TRBJ2-3, with a weak D call TRBD2 (6 bases). V was pared by 0 bases and J by 4 bases, with 17 bases between. This CDR3 region has 17 residues. CDR1 and CDR2 (germline): SGHAT, FQNNGV. CDR3: CASSLEGGGVPADTQYF. CDR3 nucleotides: TGTGCCAGCAGCTTAGAAGGCGGCGGGGTACCCGCAGATACGCAGTATTTT.

Only a few counts were recorded for this clonotype. V usage is TRBV3-1 and J usage is TRBJ2-7; D is unresolved. In germline, CDR1 is LGHDT, CDR2 YNNKEL (reference sequence). V lost 1 base to trimming and J lost 7 bases, with 11 bases between them. This CDR3 region has 13 residues. This CDR3 reads CASSQAAASEQYF. CDR3 nucleotide sequence: TGTGCCAGCAGCCAAGCCGCTGCGAGTGAGCAGTACTTC.

This rearrangement joins TRBV4-1 to TRBJ2-3; 10 positions agree with TRBD2. CDR3 size: 20 residues. V trimming: 1 base; J trimming: 0 bases; junction bases outside the gene matches: 13. Germline V CDR1 and CDR2: MGHRA, YSYEKL. The CDR3 DNA follows: TGCGCCAGCAGCCAAGGCGTCGGGCTAGCGGGAGCGACTAGCACAGATACGCAGTATTTT. Encoded protein: CASSQGVGLAGATSTDTQYF.

This chain links TRBV7-2 with TRBJ2-7; TRBD2 matches 10 bases. The CDR3 runs 15 residues. Looked up from germline, CDR1 is SGHTA and CDR2 is FQGNSA. The J segment lost 4 bases and the V segment lost 4 bases, leaving 7 bases of the junction unmatched. The CDR3 region has the DNA TGTGCCAGCAGCTCGGGACTAGCGATTACGTACGAGCAGTACTTC. Protein: CASSSGLAITYEQYF.

This clonotype was recorded a few times. The gene calls are TRBV20-1 and TRBJ2-7; TRBD1 agrees at 7 bases. CDR3 length equals 14 residues. V trimming: 5 bases; J trimming: 3 bases; junction bases outside the gene matches: 10. Germline CDR1 DFQATT, CDR2 SNEGSKA (reference sequence). The CDR3 sequence is CSARGTDTDYEQYF. The CDR3 nucleotides read TGCAGTGCTCGTGGGACAGACACTGACTACGAGCAGTACTTC.

CDR3 in amino acids: CASSNYRAQGYIQYF. Here the CDR3 DNA reads TGTGCCAGCAGCAATTACCGGGCACAAGGGTACATTCAGTACTTC. V gene TRBV5-8 combines with J gene TRBJ2-4; D is uncertain. The germline V and J ends were trimmed by 4 bases and 8 bases, with 19 bases remaining between them. The V gene's germline CDR1 is SGHTS and CDR2 YDEGEE. The CDR3 runs 15 residues. Full variable domain (missing parts from reference TRBV5-8 and TRBJ2-4): EAGVTQSPTHLIKTRGQQATLRCSPISGHTSVYWYQQALGLGLQFLLWYDEGEERNRGNFPPRFSGRQFPNYSSELNVNALELEDSALYLCASSNYRAQGYIQYFGAGTRLSVL.

This rearrangement joins TRBV7-9 to TRBJ2-3; no firm D call. Trimming took 3 bases from V and 2 from J, leaving 12 bases between them. The CDR3 is made up of 15 amino acids. CDR1 and CDR2 (germline): SEHNR, FQNEAQ (reference sequence). The CDR3 here is CASSFFVPNTDTQYF. DNA for the CDR3: TGTGCCAGCAGCTTCTTTGTACCAAACACAGATACGCAGTATTTT.

This chain joins TRBV3-1 and TRBJ2-5; 9 bases line up with TRBD1. The J call could be wrong; TRBJ2-7 is a better fit for the DNA end. CDR3 length: 18 residues. Germline V CDR1 and CDR2: LGHDT, YNNKEL (reference sequence). CDR3 in DNA: TGTGCCAGCAGCCAAGATAGGAGATCCGGGACAGGGTGGTGCGAGCAGTACTTC. It codes for CASSQDRRSGTGWCEQYF.

Comment on this clonotype: One end of the junction is discordant with germline, which a read error may explain. This sequence joins TRBV12-3 or TRBV12-4 and TRBJ1-5; 8 nucleotides align to TRBD1. This CDR3 is 17 amino acids long. CDR3 sequence reads: CTSSQWTGTRDNQPQHF. In nucleotides, the CDR3 is TGTACCAGCAGTCAATGGACAGGGACCCGCGACAATCAGCCCCAGCATTTT.

The chain employs TRBV15 and TRBJ1-3; TRBD1 matches at 8 bases. Germline V gives CDR1 LNHNV, CDR2 YYDKDF (reference sequence). The length of the CDR3 is 17 residues. The V gene end was trimmed by 1 base and the J gene end by 0 bases; junction bases not matched to a gene: 5. In DNA, the CDR3 is TGTGCCACCAGCAGAGTGCGGGACAGGAGCTCTGGAAACACCATATATTTT. Its protein is CATSRVRDRSSGNTIYF.

This chain connects TRBV20-1 to TRBJ2-3; TRBD1 or TRBD2 may be the D gene (5 bases each). Germline V gives CDR1 DFQATT, CDR2 SNEGSKA (reference sequence). The CDR3 is 15 amino acids. V was shortened by 0 bases and J by 2 bases, with 12 bases between the two germline ends. The CDR3 region is CSAREEGEPTDTQYF. DNA of the CDR3: TGCAGTGCTAGAGAGGAAGGGGAGCCCACAGATACGCAGTATTTT.

V usage is TRBV20-1 and J usage is TRBJ2-6; maybe TRBD2 (6 bases). Germline lookup yields CDR1 DFQATT and CDR2 SNEGSKA (reference sequence). The V gene lost 5 bases and the J gene lost 4 bases, with 12 bases spanning the gap. The CDR3 runs to 14 residues. The CDR3 bases are TGCAGTGCTTCCCGGGGGAGGGGGGCCAACGTCCTGACTTTC. Translated, it gives CSASRGRGANVLTF.

This rearrangement joins TRBV29-1 to TRBJ1-5, with no clear D. Trimming took 0 bases from V and 7 from J, leaving 13 bases between them. Germline V gives CDR1 SQVTM, CDR2 ANQGSEA. This CDR3 has 14 amino acids. In nucleotides, the CDR3 is TGCAGCGTTGAAGATACGAGGTCATACCAGCCCCAGCATTTT. This gives the protein CSVEDTRSYQPQHF.